In its sample, the clone carrying this T cell receptor beta chain was seen many times. Its specificity is not known. Each TCR transcript was tagged with a 10-nucleotide random UMI during 5'RACE. TCRdb reanalysed the 5' RACE reads using MiXCR and keeps one entry per CDR3 protein. The data hold 65,000 to 75,000 distinct CDR3 sequences, with roughly 5% observed a single time. The starting material, 2 million PBMCs stored at -80 C, gave rise to the unsorted libraries. The data were taken from a study of neurological immune-mediated disorders. Study-level points and caveats: No CDR3 amino acid sequences were shared by expanded clones across subjects, suggesting private repertoires in all groups. On phylogenetic grouping, the repertoires of 18 of 34 multiple sclerosis patients fell within one related-CDR3 cluster, constituting a possible signature.

CDR1 is ENHRY, CDR2 SYGVKD, per germline. CDR3 length equals 16 residues. Deletions cut 2 bases from V and 0 bases from J, with 10 bases between. Material: PBMCs. This rearrangement joins TRBV10-3 to TRBJ2-2, with D unclear. The source is a human donor with multiple sclerosis. The donor label of this sample is uncertain. CDR3 DNA sequence: TGTGCCATCAGTGAGAGAACAGCCACGAACACCGGGGAGCTGTTTTTT. It is translated as CAISERTATNTGELFF.